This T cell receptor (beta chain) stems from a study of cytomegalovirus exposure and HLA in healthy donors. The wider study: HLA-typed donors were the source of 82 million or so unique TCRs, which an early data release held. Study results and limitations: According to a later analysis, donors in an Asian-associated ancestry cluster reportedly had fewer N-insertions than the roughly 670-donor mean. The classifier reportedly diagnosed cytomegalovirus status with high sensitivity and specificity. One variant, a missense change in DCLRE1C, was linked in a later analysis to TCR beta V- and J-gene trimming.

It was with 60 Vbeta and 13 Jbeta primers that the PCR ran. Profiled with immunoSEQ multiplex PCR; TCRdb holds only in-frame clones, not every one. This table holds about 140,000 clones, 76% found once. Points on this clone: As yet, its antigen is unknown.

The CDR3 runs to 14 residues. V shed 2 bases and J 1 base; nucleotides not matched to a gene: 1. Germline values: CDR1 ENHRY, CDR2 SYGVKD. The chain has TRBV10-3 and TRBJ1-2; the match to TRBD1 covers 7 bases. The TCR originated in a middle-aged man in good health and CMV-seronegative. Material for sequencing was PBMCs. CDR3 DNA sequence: TGTGCCATCAGTGAGGGGACAGTTAACTATGGCTACACCTTC. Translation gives CAISEGTVNYGYTF.